What follows are 28 T cell receptor beta chains derived from one specimen sequenced in a study of shared clonotypes between healthy human individuals. Libraries were prepared by immunoSEQ multiplex PCR; TCRdb keeps only in-frame clonotypes and omits some of them. Of about 870,000 clones detected, approximately 92% appear once; the ten largest clones hold nearly 25%. Terminally differentiated effector memory CD45RA+ cells were left out of the naive CD8 fraction, which was CD45RO-negative and positively selected for CCR7. The specimen sequenced was naive CD8+ T cells sorted from blood. The receptors originated from a man younger than 40 in good health.

The chain is built from TRBV7-9 and TRBJ2-5, with D hard to call. The germline gives CDR1 SEHNR, CDR2 FQNEAQ (reference sequence). The V end lost 5 bases, the J end lost 5 bases, and 9 bases lay between the germline ends. The CDR3 is 12 amino acids. The CDR3 loop reads CASSLYPETQYF. The DNA of the CDR3 is TGTGCCAGCAGCCTCTACCCCGAGACCCAGTACTTC.

In this sample, this clone turned up a few times. The chain carries TRBV2 and TRBJ2-7, with 9 bases identical to TRBD2. Germline loops: CDR1 SNHLY, CDR2 FYNNEI. The length of the CDR3 is 13 residues. Trimming removed 8 bases from V and 2 bases from J; junction bases left unmatched: 4. CDR3 coding DNA: TGTGCCAGCGCGACTAGCGGACCCTACGAGCAGTACTTC. Protein product: CASATSGPYEQYF.

In this sample, this clone turned up once. The chain recombines TRBV25-1 with TRBJ2-5; either TRBD1 or TRBD2 may fit D (5 bases each). CDR1 MGHDK and CDR2 SYGVNS come from the germline V gene. V lost 4 bases, J lost 3 bases, and 12 bases lay in between. This CDR3 is built from 14 residues. The CDR3 here is CASSVGPYKETQYF. The CDR3 coding sequence is TGTGCCAGCAGTGTGGGACCTTATAAAGAGACCCAGTACTTC.

The V gene is TRBV4-1, the J gene TRBJ2-4, with unresolved D. Germline V gene data show CDR1 as MGHRA and CDR2 as YSYEKL. Trimming cost V 3 bases and J 8 bases, with 14 bases left between them. This CDR3 spans 14 amino acids. The CDR3 DNA is TGCGCCAGCAGCCAGGCGACCCTTCGGGACATTCAGTACTTC. Amino acids: CASSQATLRDIQYF.

The V gene is TRBV27, the J gene TRBJ2-1; 8 bases fit TRBD1. From germline, CDR1 is MNHEY and CDR2 SMNVEV (reference sequence). V dropped 6 bases and J dropped 1; count of bases not matched to a gene: 8. The CDR3 runs to 16 residues. CDR3 DNA sequence: TGTGCCAGCAGCGCGACAGGGGAGGTTTCCTACAATGAGCAGTTCTTC. Protein: CASSATGEVSYNEQFF.

This sequence joins TRBV6-1 and TRBJ2-7, with unresolved D. The germline gives CDR1 MNHNS, CDR2 SASEGT. Trimming removed 2 bases at V and 1 base at J, with 12 bases between. The CDR3 has 15 residues. CDR3 sequence (DNA): TGTGCCAGCAGTGAAAGAAGGGCCCGGTCCTACGAGCAGTACTTC. This gives the protein CASSERRARSYEQYF.

The chain couples TRBV27 to TRBJ2-3, with 8 bases identical to TRBD1. Germline assignment: CDR1 MNHEY and CDR2 SMNVEV (reference sequence). Unmatched junction bases numbered 6, after V lost 6 bases and J lost 1 base. CDR3 length equals 15 residues. CDR3 DNA: TGTGCCAGCAGACTTACAGGGGGACGCACAGATACGCAGTATTTT. Residues: CASRLTGGRTDTQYF.

The V call is TRBV4-1, the J call TRBJ1-2, with D hard to call. CDR3 length: 14 amino acids. Germline CDR1 and CDR2: MGHRA and YSYEKL. V lost 1 base, J lost 4 bases, and 10 bases lay in between. This CDR3 is CASSQAKRPYGYTF. CDR3 in DNA: TGCGCCAGCAGCCAAGCGAAACGGCCCTATGGCTACACCTTC.

The CDR3 coding sequence is TGTGCCAGCAGCAGGAGGTCCGGAAACTGCTCCTACGAGCAGTACTTC. Its translation: CASSRRSGNCSYEQYF. The chain uses TRBV21-1 and TRBJ2-7; the table's D call of TRBD2 was not tested on the DNA. TRBV21-1 is a pseudogene locus. The CDR3 covers 16 residues.

The chain has TRBV19 and TRBJ2-1, with 7 positions matching TRBD2. CDR3 size: 17 residues. The V gene's germline CDR1 is LNHDA and CDR2 SQIVND (reference sequence). The ends lost 3 bases at V and 5 bases at J; junction bases unmatched: 13. DNA of the CDR3: TGTGCCAGTAGTATCGCCCCTTCTAGCGGACCTAACAATGAGCAGTTCTTC. Translation gives CASSIAPSSGPNNEQFF.

This sequence joins TRBV6-6 and TRBJ2-5, with 8 bases matching TRBD1. Germline-derived CDR1 and CDR2 are MNHNY and SVGAGI (reference sequence). The CDR3 consists of 14 residues. The trim removed 7 bases at V and 6 bases at J, leaving 10 bases unmatched. Written as DNA, the CDR3 is TGTGCCAGCACGCGAAGCGGACAGGGCCAGACCCAGTACTTC. Amino acids: CASTRSGQGQTQYF.

The chain has TRBV15 and TRBJ2-2; TRBD2 matches at 9 bases. CDR3 length: 16 residues. Trimming removed 5 bases from V and 4 bases from J; junction bases left unmatched: 8. Germline V gene data show CDR1 as LNHNV and CDR2 as YYDKDF (reference sequence). The CDR3 sequence is CATSSPTSGSTGELFF. CDR3 DNA sequence: TGTGCCACCAGCTCCCCGACTAGCGGAAGCACCGGGGAGCTGTTTTTT.

The chain has TRBV6-1 and TRBJ2-4; tentatively, D is TRBD1 (6 bases). The V end was cut by 10 bases, the J end by 3 bases, with 19 bases between. The CDR3 runs to 15 residues. Germline loops: CDR1 MNHNS, CDR2 SASEGT. The CDR3 sequence is CATRQAHQYKNIQYF. CDR3 nucleotides: TGTGCCACCCGACAGGCCCATCAGTACAAAAACATTCAGTACTTC.

The chain couples TRBV5-1 to TRBJ1-5, with D perhaps TRBD1 (5 bases). V shed 4 bases and J shed 10 bases, with 18 bases lying between them. Per germline, CDR1 SGHRS and CDR2 YFSETQ. This CDR3 region has 14 residues. The CDR3 loop reads CASSPDTDGGPQHF. CDR3 bases: TGCGCCAGCAGCCCTGACACGGATGGGGGTCCCCAGCATTTT. The complete variable domain, with remaining parts taken from reference TRBV5-1 and TRBJ1-5, reads KAGVTQTPRYLIKTRGQQVTLSCSPISGHRSVSWYQQTPGQGLQFLFEYFSETQRNKGNFPGRFSGRQFSNSRSEMNVSTLELGDSALYLCASSPDTDGGPQHFGDGTRLSIL.

J is TRBJ2-7 and V is TRBV27; TRBD2 is a possible D gene (6 bases). Germline V lookup: CDR1 MNHEY, CDR2 SMNVEV (reference sequence). The CDR3 contains 14 residues. V lost 6 bases, J lost 2 bases, and 14 bases lay in between. The CDR3 sequence is CASSRLENPYEQYF. CDR3 coding DNA: TGTGCCAGCAGCAGACTAGAGAATCCCTACGAGCAGTACTTC.

The chain combines TRBV4-1 with TRBJ1-2; the D is unclear. Germline assignment: CDR1 MGHRA and CDR2 YSYEKL. Trimming shortened V by 0 bases and J by 3 bases, and 14 bases separated the two germline ends. The CDR3 consists of 16 residues. CDR3 in amino acids: CASSQEWEALYYGYTF. CDR3 nucleotide sequence: TGCGCCAGCAGCCAAGAGTGGGAGGCACTTTACTATGGCTACACCTTC.

The rearrangement links TRBV19 to TRBJ1-2, with D uncertain. V was pared by 5 bases and J by 3 bases, with 22 bases between. This CDR3 region has 17 residues. Germline CDR1 and CDR2: LNHDA and SQIVND (reference sequence). The CDR3 loop reads CASSPRAFDRPDYGYTF. In DNA, the CDR3 is TGTGCCAGTAGTCCGCGGGCCTTCGATAGACCTGACTATGGCTACACCTTC.

The J gene is TRBJ2-1, the V gene TRBV11-2; D not certain. The CDR3 totals 11 residues. Germline V gene sequence: CDR1 SGHAT, CDR2 FQNNGV. V was pared by 6 bases and J by 8 bases, with 8 bases between. Here the CDR3 reads CASRVSHEQFF. The CDR3 nucleotides read TGTGCCAGCAGGGTGTCGCATGAGCAGTTCTTC.

This chain links TRBV9 with TRBJ2-1, with TRBD2 identical over 8 bases. Trimming cost V 4 bases and J 7 bases; bases outside gene matches: 4. Germline CDR1 is SGDLS and CDR2 is YYNGEE. The CDR3 contains 13 residues. This CDR3 is CASSPGLENEQFF. The CDR3 region has the DNA TGTGCCAGCAGCCCGGGACTAGAGAATGAGCAGTTCTTC.

The rearrangement links TRBV4-3 to TRBJ2-7; no definite D call. Germline V CDR1 and CDR2: LGHNA, YSLEER. This CDR3 has 15 amino acids. The germline V and J ends were trimmed by 1 base and 6 bases, with 16 bases remaining between them. CDR3 coding DNA: TGCGCCAGCAGCCAAGGGTCGGCTAACCCTCTCGAGCAGTACTTC. It is translated as CASSQGSANPLEQYF.

The gene calls are TRBV4-1 and TRBJ2-7; D is undetermined. V was trimmed by 3 bases and J by 6 bases, leaving 6 bases between them. Germline CDR1 reads MGHRA; CDR2 reads YSYEKL. CDR3 size: 11 residues. CDR3 protein: CASSHLSEQYF. As DNA, the CDR3 is TGCGCCAGCAGCCACCTCAGCGAGCAGTACTTC.

The V call is TRBV27, the J call TRBJ2-7, with 9 nucleotides matching TRBD1. Germline-derived CDR1 and CDR2 are MNHEY and SMNVEV (reference sequence). V was pared by 5 bases and J by 7 bases, with 9 bases of the junction left unmatched. The CDR3 covers 14 residues. As DNA, the CDR3 is TGTGCCAGCAGTACACAGGGGGCGCGAGGAGAGCAGTACTTC. Amino acids: CASSTQGARGEQYF.

This rearrangement joins TRBV27 to TRBJ2-7, with 10 bases identical to TRBD1. The V gene end was trimmed by 6 bases and the J gene end by 2 bases; junction bases not matched to a gene: 10. CDR3 length: 16 amino acids. CDR1 is MNHEY, CDR2 SMNVEV, per germline (reference sequence). CDR3 bases: TGTGCCAGCAGCCAAACAAGGACAGGGGGAACCTACGAGCAGTACTTC. Translating it yields CASSQTRTGGTYEQYF.

The J gene is TRBJ2-7, the V gene TRBV11-2; TRBD2 matches at 9 bases. V trimming: 0 bases; J trimming: 4 bases; junction bases outside the gene matches: 7. The CDR3 length is 16 residues. The germline gives CDR1 SGHAT, CDR2 FQNNGV. In DNA, the CDR3 is TGTGCCAGCAGCTTAGATCCGGGACTAGCAGTGTACGAGCAGTACTTC. This translates into CASSLDPGLAVYEQYF.

V and J are TRBV28 and TRBJ2-5; 9 nucleotides match TRBD1. Germline V CDR1 and CDR2: MDHEN, SYDVKM. The CDR3 totals 15 residues. V was clipped by 3 bases and J by 5 bases; unmatched bases: 7. CDR3 in DNA: TGTGCCAGCAGTTTGAGAGACAGGGGGGAGGAGACCCAGTACTTC. This encodes CASSLRDRGEETQYF.

The J gene is TRBJ2-7, the V gene TRBV7-9; 7 bases are a match to TRBD1. The germline V gene encodes CDR1 SEHNR and CDR2 FQNEAQ (reference sequence). This CDR3 has 16 residues. V shed 0 bases and J 3 bases; nucleotides not matched to a gene: 8. The CDR3 DNA follows: TGTGCCAGCAGCTTAGCGCCATCGGGACAGCACTACGAGCAGTACTTC. Its protein is CASSLAPSGQHYEQYF. The whole variable domain, remainder taken from reference TRBV7-9 and TRBJ2-7, is DTGVSQNPRHKITKRGQNVTFRCDPISEHNRLYWYRQTLGQGPEFLTYFQNEAQLEKSRLLSDRFSAERPKGSFSTLEIQRTEQGDSAMYLCASSLAPSGQHYEQYFGPGTRLTVT.

V gene TRBV9 combines with J gene TRBJ2-6; 12 nucleotides match TRBD1. After removal of 2 bases from V and 3 bases from J, the junction contained 3 bases not matched to a gene. Germline CDR1 SGDLS, CDR2 YYNGEE. The CDR3 is 17 residues long. The CDR3 loop is CASSVRDRGLGANVLTF. The CDR3 bases are TGTGCCAGCAGCGTCCGGGACAGGGGGCTTGGGGCCAACGTCCTGACTTTC. Looking up the rest from reference TRBV9 and TRBJ2-6 gives the full variable domain: DSGVTQTPKHLITATGQRVTLRCSPRSGDLSVYWYQQSLDQGLQFLIQYYNGEERAKGNILERFSAQQFPDLHSELNLSSLELGDSALYFCASSVRDRGLGANVLTFGAGSRLTVL.

The chain links TRBV7-9 to TRBJ2-1, with D tentatively TRBD2 (6 bases). CDR3 size: 12 residues. V gave up 5 bases and J gave up 10 bases, with 12 bases separating them. The V gene's germline CDR1 is SEHNR and CDR2 FQNEAQ (reference sequence). The DNA of the CDR3 is TGTGCCAGCAGCCGCGTTGGGGGGGAGCAGTTCTTC. Translation: CASSRVGGEQFF.